This T cell receptor (beta chain) was sequenced in a study of T cell responses to AZD1222 COVID-19 vaccine. The germline gives CDR1 SGHTA, CDR2 FQGNSA. There are 15 residues in the CDR3. Losses at the gene ends were 4 bases for V and 3 bases for J; bases not matched to a gene: 5. Libraries were prepared by immunoSEQ multiplex PCR; TCRdb keeps only in-frame clonotypes and omits some of them. This table holds about 200,000 clones, about nine tenths found once. The sequencing here drew on peripheral blood, taken 28 days after the second AZD1222 dose. The origin of this receptor is an adult who received the AZD1222 COVID-19 vaccine. This chain uses TRBV7-2 with TRBJ2-1, with TRBD2 matching over 8 bases. The CDR3 here is CASSYQRGHYNEQFF. In DNA, the CDR3 is TGTGCCAGCAGCTATCAGCGGGGGCACTACAATGAGCAGTTCTTC.